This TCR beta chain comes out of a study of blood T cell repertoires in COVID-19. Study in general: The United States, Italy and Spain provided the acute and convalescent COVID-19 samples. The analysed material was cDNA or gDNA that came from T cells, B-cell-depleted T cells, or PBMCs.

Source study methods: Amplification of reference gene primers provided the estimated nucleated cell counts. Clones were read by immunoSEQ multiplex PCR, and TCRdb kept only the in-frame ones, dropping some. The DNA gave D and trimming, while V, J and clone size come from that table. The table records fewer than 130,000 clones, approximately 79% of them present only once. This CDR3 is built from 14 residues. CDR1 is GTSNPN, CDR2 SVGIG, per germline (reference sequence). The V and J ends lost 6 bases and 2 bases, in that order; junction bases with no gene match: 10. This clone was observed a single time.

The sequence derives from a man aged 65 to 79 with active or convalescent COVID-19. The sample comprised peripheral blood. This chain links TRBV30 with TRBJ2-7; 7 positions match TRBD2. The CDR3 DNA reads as TGTGCCTGCAAACGTTCTAGCGGTACCTACGAGCAGTACTTC. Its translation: CACKRSSGTYEQYF.